In its sample, the clone carrying this T cell receptor (beta chain) was seen many times. The antigen is unknown. This entry comes from a study of blood T cells in healthy people across ages. Study-level results: Both naive CD4+ cell counts and diversity were greater in long-lived donors than in aged donors.

Primers used in a second PCR of about 7 to 11 cycles were a sample-barcoded 5' primer and a J-beta primer mix. TCRdb analysed the 5' RACE reads with MiXCR anew, one entry per CDR3 protein. Of about 1.5 million distinct CDR3 sequences listed, around 40% are singletons. Specimen: blood. This sequence originates from a woman aged 18-30 years in good health.

In DNA, the CDR3 is TGCAGTGCTAGTAGGCAGGGGGAGCAAGATACGCAGTATTTT. Translation gives CSASRQGEQDTQYF. The V call is TRBV20-1, the J call TRBJ2-3; TRBD1 aligns across 7 bases. Germline V lookup: CDR1 DFQATT, CDR2 SNEGSKA (reference sequence). Germline trimming cut 3 bases from V and 5 bases from J; bases unmatched to any gene: 8. The CDR3 is 14 amino acids.